This T cell receptor (beta chain) was profiled in a study of blood T cell repertoires in COVID-19. About the research overall: The United States, Italy and Spain provided the acute and convalescent COVID-19 samples. In each case, the material was cDNA or gDNA derived from T cells, B-cell-depleted T cells, or PBMCs.

Trimming took 1 base from V and 3 from J; bases not matched to a gene: 15. This CDR3 has 19 residues. CDR1 and CDR2 (germline): MNHEY, SMNVEV (reference sequence). The authors' processing: Quantification of nucleated cells was approximated via reference gene primer amplification. Libraries were prepared by immunoSEQ multiplex PCR; TCRdb keeps only in-frame clonotypes and omits some of them. That table is the source of V, J and clone size, and D and trimming were worked out from the DNA. Of 80,000 to 95,000 clones listed, around 90% were seen once; the top ten hold less than 3.5%. The gene calls are TRBV27 and TRBJ2-7, with 10 positions matching TRBD1. This TCR was sampled from a woman aged 45-59 years with active or convalescent COVID-19. The material sequenced was peripheral blood. In DNA, the CDR3 is TGTGCCAGCAGTTTATATGCCCGGGACAGGGGACGGGCCCTCTACGAGCAGTACTTC. This translates into CASSLYARDRGRALYEQYF.